Shown below are 22 T cell receptor beta chains from a single sample sequenced in a study of blood T cell repertoires in COVID-19. TCRdb's copy holds only in-frame clones and misses some; the assay was immunoSEQ multiplex PCR. The table has about 210,000 clones, roughly 84% seen once. Sequencing was performed on peripheral blood. Receptors were obtained from a man aged 35 to 55 who had recovered from COVID-19.

This chain uses TRBV11-2 with TRBJ1-4, with 8 bases that match TRBD1. V trimming: 4 bases; J trimming: 7 bases; junction bases outside the gene matches: 17. CDR3 size: 18 residues. Looked up from germline, CDR1 is SGHAT and CDR2 is FQNNGV. CDR3 sequence (DNA): TGTGCCAGCAGCTCCCGGGACAGGACGGCTATCGGGAGTGAAAAACTGTTTTTT. Translation gives CASSSRDRTAIGSEKLFF.

The J gene is TRBJ1-1, the V gene TRBV2; D may be TRBD1 (5 bases). The CDR3 totals 15 residues. Germline V lookup: CDR1 SNHLY, CDR2 FYNNEI. V was shortened by 7 bases and J by 1 base, with 16 bases between the two germline ends. CDR3 DNA: TGTGCCAGCACTGGGGCGGCCAGAACGAACACTGAAGCTTTCTTT. Protein: CASTGAARTNTEAFF.

Details on this clone: Other DNA sequences of this sample code for an identical CDR3. The rearrangement links TRBV5-4 to TRBJ1-4; tentative D call: TRBD1 (5 bases). The germline V gene encodes CDR1 SGHNT and CDR2 YYREEE (reference sequence). V was clipped by 0 bases and J by 0 bases, with 9 bases between them. CDR3 length: 16 amino acids. The DNA of the CDR3 is TGTGCCAGCAGCTTGGGTCAGGGCGCAACTAATGAAAAACTGTTTTTT. Its protein is CASSLGQGATNEKLFF.

The chain carries TRBV2 and TRBJ1-2, with 8 bases matching TRBD1. Trimming took 5 bases from V and 8 from J; bases not matched to a gene: 10. The CDR3 spans 14 residues. Germline CDR1 is SNHLY and CDR2 is FYNNEI. CDR3 sequence reads: CASSTYQGAGGYTF. DNA for the CDR3: TGTGCCAGCAGTACATACCAGGGGGCAGGAGGCTACACCTTC.

The chain uses TRBV28 and TRBJ2-7, with 9 bases matching TRBD2. The CDR3 is 14 amino acids. V shed 8 bases and J 5 bases; nucleotides not matched to a gene: 10. Germline CDR1 MDHEN, CDR2 SYDVKM. In DNA, the CDR3 is TGTGCCAGCGTTCTAGCGGGGTCGTTGGACGAGCAGTACTTC. This codes for CASVLAGSLDEQYF.

This rearrangement joins TRBV19 to TRBJ2-5; D gene ambiguous. CDR1 is LNHDA, CDR2 SQIVND, per germline (reference sequence). V shed 6 bases and J shed 4 bases, with 12 bases lying between them. This CDR3 has 13 residues. DNA of the CDR3: TGTGCCAGTAGCCCCCCAGGTCGAGAGACCCAGTACTTC. Translating gives CASSPPGRETQYF.

V gene TRBV3-1 (or the pseudogene TRBV3-2) combines with J gene TRBJ2-3; 7 bases align to TRBD2. The CDR3 length is 14 residues. Germline trimming cut 4 bases from V and 0 bases from J; bases unmatched to any gene: 1. In germline, CDR1 is LGHDT, CDR2 YNNKEL (reference sequence). The CDR3 protein is CASSRGGSTDTQYF. The CDR3 DNA is TGTGCCAGCAGCCGGGGAGGGAGCACAGATACGCAGTATTTT.

The V and J genes are TRBV2 and TRBJ1-2; D perhaps matches TRBD1 (6 bases). This CDR3 has 13 amino acids. Germline values: CDR1 SNHLY, CDR2 FYNNEI. With 6 bases removed from V and 2 bases from J, the gap between germline ends came to 10 bases. For the CDR3, the DNA is TGTGCCAGCAGCTCGGACAGAAACTATGGCTACACCTTC. It yields the protein CASSSDRNYGYTF.

V usage is TRBV10-3 and J usage is TRBJ1-2; 11 positions match TRBD1. Germline CDR1 reads ENHRY; CDR2 reads SYGVKD. The J segment lost 2 bases and the V segment lost 6 bases, leaving 5 bases of the junction unmatched. The CDR3 runs to 15 residues. The CDR3 DNA reads TGTGCCATCAGAACCGGACAGGGGGCAAACTATGGCTACACCTTC. Its translation: CAIRTGQGANYGYTF.

This clone was counted between two and nine times. This rearrangement joins TRBV18 to TRBJ2-2; 8 nucleotides agree with TRBD2. This CDR3 contains 15 residues. Germline V gene lookup returns CDR1 KGHSH and CDR2 LQKENI. The trim removed 3 bases at V and 6 bases at J, leaving 6 bases unmatched. CDR3 coding DNA: TGTGCCAGCTCACCTAACTGGCGGGAGGCCGGGGAGCTGTTTTTT. The encoded protein is CASSPNWREAGELFF.

As regards this clone: This specimen includes other DNA sequences encoding the same CDR3. The CDR3 sequence is CAWSVQGETQYF. The CDR3 DNA follows: TGTGCCTGGAGTGTCCAGGGAGAGACCCAGTACTTC. V usage is TRBV30 and J usage is TRBJ2-5; TRBD1 might be the D (5 bases). V lost 0 bases to trimming and J lost 4 bases, with 6 bases between them. The CDR3 is made up of 12 amino acids. Per the germline V gene, CDR1 is GTSNPN and CDR2 is SVGIG (reference sequence).

The chain is built from TRBV12-3 or TRBV12-4 and TRBJ2-7, with TRBD2 as a possible D gene (6 bases). V was cut by 9 bases and J by 5 bases, with 14 bases left in between. This CDR3 comprises 12 residues. The CDR3 loop is CASQDSGDEQYF. The CDR3, as DNA: TGTGCCAGTCAGGATAGCGGCGACGAGCAGTACTTC.

V usage is TRBV30 and J usage is TRBJ2-7; D perhaps matches TRBD2 (5 bases). There are 11 residues in the CDR3. Germline V lookup: CDR1 GTSNPN, CDR2 SVGIG (reference sequence). V was trimmed by 3 bases and J by 7 bases, leaving 10 bases between them. CDR3 DNA sequence: TGTGCCTGGAGGGGGAGTGGGGAGCAGTACTTC. Its translation is CAWRGSGEQYF.

The chain employs TRBV7-2 and TRBJ2-5, with TRBD2 as a possible D gene (6 bases). Germline V CDR1 and CDR2: SGHTA, FQGNSA. This CDR3 contains 17 residues. Trimming left V 1 base short and J 4 bases short, with 19 bases between. CDR3 protein: CASSLGGIGGILETQYF. The DNA for the CDR3 is TGTGCCAGCAGCTTAGGAGGGATAGGAGGGATTCTAGAGACCCAGTACTTC.

The chain couples TRBV6-2 or TRBV6-3 to TRBJ2-4; D is possibly TRBD2 (5 bases). V dropped 6 bases and J dropped 10 bases, with 13 bases sitting between them. Germline lookup yields CDR1 MNHEY and CDR2 SVGEGT. The CDR3 is 12 residues long. CDR3: CASSLEGLIQYF. The DNA for the CDR3 is TGTGCCAGCAGCCTCGAGGGCCTTATTCAGTACTTC.

The V gene is TRBV29-1, the J gene TRBJ2-1, with 14 nucleotides matching TRBD2. The CDR3 sequence is 14 residues long. Germline assignment: CDR1 SQVTM and CDR2 ANQGSEA. Trimming took 6 bases from V and 9 from J; bases not matched to a gene: 7. The CDR3 DNA reads as TGCAGCGTATGGGGACTAGCGGGAGTTCCTGAGCAGTTCTTC. It translates to CSVWGLAGVPEQFF.

This clone showed up just once. V and J are TRBV30 and TRBJ1-2; TRBD1 agrees at 7 bases. This CDR3 has 13 residues. Germline CDR1 and CDR2: GTSNPN and SVGIG (reference sequence). The V and J ends lost 2 bases and 3 bases, in that order; junction bases with no gene match: 3. This CDR3 is CAWSKGQDYGYTF. In DNA, the CDR3 is TGTGCCTGGAGTAAAGGACAGGACTATGGCTACACCTTC.

There are a few counts of this clone. This chain uses TRBV3-1 (or the pseudogene TRBV3-2) with TRBJ1-5; unclear D gene. Germline CDR1 LGHDT, CDR2 YNNKEL (reference sequence). V lost 8 bases, J lost 2 bases, and 7 bases lay in between. The CDR3 extends over 12 amino acids. The CDR3 sequence is CASSSRNQPQHF. The DNA for the CDR3 is TGTGCCAGCTCGTCTCGCAATCAGCCCCAGCATTTT.

This clone was seen only once. V usage is TRBV7-2 and J usage is TRBJ2-7; D is possibly TRBD1 (5 bases). CDR3 length: 15 residues. Germline CDR1 reads SGHTA; CDR2 reads FQGNSA. V was cut by 1 base and J by 3 bases, with 13 bases left in between. DNA for the CDR3: TGTGCCAGCAGCTTAGTGGTAGGGGTTGGCTACGAGCAGTACTTC. Translation gives CASSLVVGVGYEQYF.

The chain carries TRBV18 and TRBJ1-2, with TRBD1 matching over 10 bases. CDR1 is KGHSH, CDR2 LQKENI, per germline. This CDR3 spans 13 amino acids. Trimming cost V 5 bases and J 8 bases; bases outside gene matches: 5. The CDR3: CASSSGQGEGYTF. The CDR3 nucleotides are TGTGCCAGCTCATCTGGACAGGGGGAAGGCTACACCTTC.

This chain links TRBV3-1 (or the pseudogene TRBV3-2) with TRBJ2-1; 7 bases are shared with TRBD2. Germline V gives CDR1 LGHDT, CDR2 YNNKEL (reference sequence). This CDR3 is built from 18 residues. The V and J ends lost 0 bases and 2 bases, in that order; junction bases with no gene match: 10. This CDR3 is CASSQDLGRGGTYNEQFF. The CDR3 bases are TGTGCCAGCAGCCAAGATCTCGGACGGGGAGGGACCTACAATGAGCAGTTCTTC.

The rearrangement links TRBV6-2 or TRBV6-3 to TRBJ2-7; D is ambiguous. CDR3 length: 13 residues. Germline CDR1 is MNHEY and CDR2 is SVGEGT. V lost 5 bases, J lost 2 bases, and 10 bases lay in between. CDR3 sequence: CASSMTRTYEQYF. In DNA, the CDR3 is TGTGCCAGCAGTATGACACGCACCTACGAGCAGTACTTC.